This is a list of T cell receptor beta chains from one sample in a study of cytomegalovirus exposure and HLA in healthy donors. Produced via immunoSEQ multiplex PCR; TCRdb's table is partial and in-frame only. This sample yields 150,000 to 200,000 clones, of which more than 65% are seen a single time; around 6% belongs to the top ten. Sequenced: PBMCs. The receptors here all came from a woman younger than 45 in good health and CMV-seropositive. Both conserved end residues are part of each CDR3. The D gene is left open where the match is weak. Size is omitted from some rows. Given values are once, few, many or a class for expanded clones.

CDR3 length	D gene	V gene	J gene	clone size	CDR3 DNA	CDR3 protein
14	TRBD1	TRBV4-3	TRBJ2-7	NA	TGCGCCAGCAGCCATACCGGGACAGCCTACGAGCAGTACTTC	CASSHTGTAYEQYF
13	NA	TRBV6-5	TRBJ1-4	NA	TGTGCCAGCAGTTCTAGGGGTGGGGAAAAACTGTTTTTT	CASSSRGGEKLFF
19	TRBD2	TRBV5-6	TRBJ2-3	NA	TGTGCCAGCAGCTTGAGTTGGCTAGCGGGGGGGATAGGCACAGATACGCAGTATTTT	CASSLSWLAGGIGTDTQYF
16	NA	TRBV28	TRBJ2-5	NA	TGTGCCAGCAGTTCCCTACAGGGCCCCAGGCGGGAGACCCAGTACTTC	CASSSLQGPRRETQYF
14	TRBD1	TRBV29-1	TRBJ2-7	NA	TGCAGCCCCTCCGACAGGGACCACACCTACGAGCAGTACTTC	CSPSDRDHTYEQYF
13	NA	TRBV28	TRBJ1-1	NA	TGTGCCAGCAGACAGGATATGAACACTGAAGCTTTCTTT	CASRQDMNTEAFF
12	NA	TRBV27	TRBJ1-1	NA	TGTGCCAGCAAGTCTGGCAACACTGAAGCTTTCTTT	CASKSGNTEAFF
13	NA	TRBV4-3	TRBJ1-2	few	TGCGCCAGCAGCCAAGAGGACGGGAGGGGCTACACCTTC	CASSQEDGRGYTF
15	TRBD2	TRBV4-1	TRBJ2-3	NA	TGCGCCAGCAGCCCCCTAGCGGATGACACAGATACGCAGTATTTT	CASSPLADDTDTQYF
17	TRBD1	TRBV7-4	TRBJ1-5	once	TGTGCCAGCAGCTTAGACGAGGACAGGGTGGGGCATCAGCCCCAGCATTTT	CASSLDEDRVGHQPQHF
14	NA	TRBV28	TRBJ2-7	NA	TGTGCCAGCAGTACAAGGACAGCATACTACGAGCAGTACTTC	CASSTRTAYYEQYF
15	TRBD1	TRBV6-5	TRBJ2-2	few	TGTGCCAGCACCCTACTAGGGGGCTTGGCCGGGGAGCTGTTTTTT	CASTLLGGLAGELFF
12	NA	TRBV7-9	TRBJ1-2	NA	TGTGCCAGCAGCTTACCCAGGAAGGGCTACACCTTC	CASSLPRKGYTF
19	TRBD2	TRBV7-2	TRBJ2-2	NA	TGTGCCAGCAGCTTAGGGTCAATTCTAGCGGGAGGGCCGGCCGGGGAGCTGTTTTTT	CASSLGSILAGGPAGELFF
14	NA	TRBV14	TRBJ2-7	NA	TGTGCCAGCAGCCAAGATTGGCGGTCCTACGAGCAGTACTTC	CASSQDWRSYEQYF
16	TRBD2	TRBV6-1	TRBJ2-3	NA	TGTGCCAGCAGTGTTCTTTCTAGCGGGGGCACAGATACGCAGTATTTT	CASSVLSSGGTDTQYF
15	TRBD2	TRBV14	TRBJ2-5	NA	TGTGCCAGCATCCTAGCGGGAGGGCCCAGAGAGACCCAGTACTTC	CASILAGGPRETQYF
12	NA	TRBV28	TRBJ1-2	NA	TGTGCCAGCAGTAGCAGGCTCTATGGCTACACCTTC	CASSSRLYGYTF
14	TRBD1	TRBV19	TRBJ1-5	NA	TGTGCCAGTAGATGGACAGGGGGCAATCAGCCCCAGCATTTT	CASRWTGGNQPQHF
12	NA	TRBV5-4	TRBJ2-1	NA	TGTGCCAGCAGCTTATCCATGAATGAGCAGTTCTTC	CASSLSMNEQFF
16	TRBD1	TRBV27	TRBJ1-2	NA	TGTGCCAGCAGTCCACCAGGGACAGGGGGCGTCTATGGCTACACCTTC	CASSPPGTGGVYGYTF
14	TRBD1	TRBV6-6	TRBJ1-5	NA	TGTGCCAGCAAGGGACAGGGCCGGAATCAGCCCCAGCATTTT	CASKGQGRNQPQHF
13	NA	TRBV10-1	TRBJ2-7	NA	TGCGCCAGCAGTGCCGGGACTCCCTACGAGCAGTACTTC	CASSAGTPYEQYF
13	NA	TRBV12-5	TRBJ1-1	NA	TGTGCTAGTGGGTGGCGGTTGAACACTGAAGCTTTCTTT	CASGWRLNTEAFF
16	TRBD2	TRBV10-2	TRBJ2-2	once	TGCGCCAGCAGTAAAGAAGCGGGAATGGTATCCGGGGAGCTGTTTTTT	CASSKEAGMVSGELFF
15	NA	TRBV6-1	TRBJ2-2	NA	TGTGCCAGCAGTTCGGGCCCAAAGGGGACCGGGGAGCTGTTTTTT	CASSSGPKGTGELFF
15	TRBD2	TRBV4-1	TRBJ2-3	NA	TGCGCCAGCAGCCTACTAGCGGAGAGCACAGATACGCAGTATTTT	CASSLLAESTDTQYF
14	NA	TRBV7-6	TRBJ1-6	NA	TGTGCCAGCAGCTTAGTCCCGGATAATTCACCCCTCCACTTT	CASSLVPDNSPLHF
14	TRBD1	TRBV15	TRBJ2-2	NA	TGTGCCACCAGCACAGGGGGCGATACCGGGGAGCTGTTTTTT	CATSTGGDTGELFF
15	TRBD2	TRBV11-1	TRBJ2-7	NA	TGTGCCAGCAGCCGGGGGGGATTCCTCTCCTACGAGCAGTACTTC	CASSRGGFLSYEQYF
15	TRBD2	TRBV5-1	TRBJ2-5	NA	TGCGCCAGCAGCCTTAGCGGGAGGGCCGGGGAGACCCAGTACTTC	CASSLSGRAGETQYF
15	TRBD1	TRBV6-5	TRBJ2-5	NA	TGTGCCAGCAGAAGAACCGGGACAGCTGAAGAGACCCAGTACTTC	CASRRTGTAEETQYF
14	NA	TRBV7-8	TRBJ2-7	NA	TGTGCCAGCACCCCCCATGGCGGAATCTACGAGCAGTACTTC	CASTPHGGIYEQYF
14	NA	TRBV28	TRBJ2-7	NA	TGTGCCAGCAGTTTTGTAGCGGACCCTTCCGAGCAGTACTTC	CASSFVADPSEQYF
13	TRBD2	TRBV14	TRBJ2-1	NA	TGTGCCAGCAGCCAAGATATAGAGACTAGCAAGTTCTTC	CASSQDIETSKFF
15	NA	TRBV10-3	TRBJ1-5	NA	TGTGCCATCAGTGAGGAATTGAGGGTGGGTCAGCCCCAGCATTTT	CAISEELRVGQPQHF
16	TRBD2	TRBV19	TRBJ2-5	NA	TGTGCCAGTAGTATTGGACTAGCGGGAGGTGTGGAGACCCAGTACTTC	CASSIGLAGGVETQYF
15	TRBD1	TRBV5-6	TRBJ2-1	NA	TGTGCCAGCAGCTCGCCGGGACAGGGGAACAATGAGCAGTTCTTC	CASSSPGQGNNEQFF
12	NA	TRBV2	TRBJ2-5	NA	TGTGCCAGCAGCGGGGTGGCGGAGACCCAGTACTTC	CASSGVAETQYF
12	NA	TRBV6-5	TRBJ2-7	few	TGTGCCAGCAGCCCCGACAGATACGAGCAGTACTTC	CASSPDRYEQYF
14	TRBD1	TRBV6-5	TRBJ2-5	NA	TGTGCCAGCAGCAGCAGGGGGCCACAAGAGACCCAGTACTTC	CASSSRGPQETQYF
14	NA	TRBV4-1	TRBJ1-5	NA	TGCGCCAGCAGCCCTCGGACAGAGCTTCAGCCCCAGCATTTT	CASSPRTELQPQHF
15	TRBD2	TRBV2	TRBJ2-2	NA	TGTGCCAGCGCGAGACTAGCGGGGGGGCAGGGGGAGCTGTTTTTT	CASARLAGGQGELFF
14	NA	TRBV2	TRBJ2-7	NA	TGTGCCAGCAGTGTCGAGGCGCGGGCCTACGAGCAGTACTTC	CASSVEARAYEQYF
15	TRBD2	TRBV13	TRBJ2-7	NA	TGTGCCAGCAGCCAACCTAGCGGGGGGTCCTACGAGCAGTACTTC	CASSQPSGGSYEQYF